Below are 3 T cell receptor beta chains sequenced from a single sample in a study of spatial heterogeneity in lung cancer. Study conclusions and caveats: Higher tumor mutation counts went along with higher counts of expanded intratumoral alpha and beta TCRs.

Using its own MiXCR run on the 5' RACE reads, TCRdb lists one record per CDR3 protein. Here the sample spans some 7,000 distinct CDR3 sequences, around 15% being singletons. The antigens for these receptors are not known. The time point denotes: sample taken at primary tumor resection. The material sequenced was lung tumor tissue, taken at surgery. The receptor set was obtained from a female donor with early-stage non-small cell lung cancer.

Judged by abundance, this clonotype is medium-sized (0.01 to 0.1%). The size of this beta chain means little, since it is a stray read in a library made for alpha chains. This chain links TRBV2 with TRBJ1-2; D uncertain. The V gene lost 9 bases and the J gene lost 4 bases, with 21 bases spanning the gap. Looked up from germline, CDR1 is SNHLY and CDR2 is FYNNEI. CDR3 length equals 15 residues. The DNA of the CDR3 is TGTGCCAGTAGGAGGGTAGATTACTTGGCCTATGGCTACACCTTC. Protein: CASRRVDYLAYGYTF.

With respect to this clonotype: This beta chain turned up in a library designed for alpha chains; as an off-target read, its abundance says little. The CDR3 loop reads CASTKDRATEAFF. The DNA of the CDR3 is TGTGCCAGCACCAAGGACAGGGCCACTGAAGCTTTCTTT. This chain uses TRBV12-3 or TRBV12-4 with TRBJ1-1, with TRBD1 identical over 8 bases. The CDR3 is 13 residues long. V lost 7 bases, J lost 4 bases, and 5 bases stayed unmatched.

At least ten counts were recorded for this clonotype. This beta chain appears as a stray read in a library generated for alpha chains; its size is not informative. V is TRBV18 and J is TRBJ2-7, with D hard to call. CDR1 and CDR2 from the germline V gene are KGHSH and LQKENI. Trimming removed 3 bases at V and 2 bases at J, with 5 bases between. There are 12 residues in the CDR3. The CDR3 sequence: CASSPKTYEQYF. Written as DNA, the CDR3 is TGTGCCAGCTCACCGAAGACCTACGAGCAGTACTTC.